The clone carrying this T cell receptor (beta chain) was found many times. Antigen: not known. These data originate in a study of T cells in Graves' hyperthyroidism and ophthalmopathy. The overall study: At initial diagnosis, before any treatment had begun, peripheral blood was obtained.

Overall study results and limits: Ophthalmopathy was predicted by the model a median of 6.5 months ahead of onset. Ophthalmopathy and stable hyperthyroidism were separated by a 13 V-J model.

Regions amplified from RNA transcripts were the TCR beta CDR3 regions. During a first-round RT-PCR of the TCR CDR3, the HTBI primer set was used. TCRdb processed the multiplex PCR reads anew with MiXCR; each CDR3 protein has one entry. The sample contains 620,000 or so distinct CDR3 sequences, more than 14% of which appear only once. The V end was cut by 5 bases, the J end by 5 bases, with 9 bases between. The CDR3 sequence is 12 residues long. Germline values: CDR1 SGHTA, CDR2 FQGTGA. Those patients with uncontrolled infection, other autoimmune disease, pregnancy or lactation were excluded. The sequence derives from a woman aged 50 to 60 with Graves' ophthalmopathy. This rearrangement joins TRBV7-3 to TRBJ2-5, with a possible D match to TRBD2 (6 bases). Material: blood. CDR3 in DNA: TGTGCCAGCAGCCGGGGGTGGGAGACCCAGTACTTC. Translated: CASSRGWETQYF. Full variable domain (remainder filled in from reference TRBV7-3 and TRBJ2-5): GAGVSQTPSNKVTEKGKYVELRCDPISGHTALYWYRQSLGQGPEFLIYFQGTGAADDSGLPNDRFFAVRPEGSVSTLKIQRTERGDSAVYLCASSRGWETQYFGPGTRLLVL.